This T cell receptor (beta chain) appears in the sequencing data of a study of identifying expanded T cells in peripheral blood. Collection occurred without any documented infections or immune events in donors. Using immunoSEQ multiplex PCR, the repertoire was profiled, and TCRdb retains in-frame clones only, with some absent. The sample carries over 90,000 clones, about 91% recorded once. Losses at the gene ends were 3 bases for V and 4 bases for J; bases not matched to a gene: 5. This CDR3 region has 15 residues. Germline V CDR1 and CDR2: SGHVS, FQNEAQ. General study points: Approximately 1.2 clones differed between technical replicates, versus approximately 17 and 20 over time.

A word on this clone: As yet, its antigen is unknown.

This receptor was obtained from a person aged 18 to 75 in good health. This chain connects TRBV7-8 to TRBJ2-7; 11 bases map to TRBD2. The sample taken for sequencing was blood. In DNA form, the CDR3 reads TGTGCCAGCAGCTTTTCACTAGCGGGAGTGTACGAGCAGTACTTC. It encodes CASSFSLAGVYEQYF. The whole variable domain, filled in from reference TRBV7-8 and TRBJ2-7, reads GAGVSQSPRYKVAKRGQDVALRCDPISGHVSLFWYQQALGQGPEFLTYFQNEAQLDKSGLPSDRFFAERPEGSVSTLKIQRTQQEDSAVYLCASSFSLAGVYEQYFGPGTRLTVT.